This T cell receptor beta chain was identified in a study of T cells in Graves' hyperthyroidism and ophthalmopathy. Overall study results and limits: A 13 V-J signature model discriminated ophthalmopathy versus stable hyperthyroidism. Ophthalmopathy was model-predicted a median approximately 6.4 months pre-onset.

Hyperthyroidism had been newly diagnosed in patients aged 18 to 65, and its duration was under 2 months. In the case of this clonotype: Antigen unknown.

This CDR3 has 15 residues. Per the germline V gene, CDR1 is LNHDA and CDR2 is SQIVND (reference sequence). J lost 3 bases, V lost 5 bases, and 3 bases had no gene match. It was RNA transcripts that yielded the amplified TCR beta CDR3 regions. The HTBI primer set served for first-round RT-PCR of the TCR CDR3. TCRdb analysed the multiplex PCR reads with MiXCR anew, one entry per CDR3 protein. Of fewer than 500,000 distinct CDR3 sequences in the sample, around an eighth are singletons; the top ten hold less than 25%. The sample consisted of blood. The chain combines TRBV19 with TRBJ2-1; 11 nucleotides line up with TRBD1. The clonotype was recovered from a young man with Graves' hyperthyroidism that later progressed to Graves' ophthalmopathy. CDR3 DNA: TGTGCCAGTAGTGGCGGGACAGGGGGCTACAATGAGCAGTTCTTC. Amino acid sequence: CASSGGTGGYNEQFF.